Below are 27 T cell receptor beta chains sequenced from a single sample in a study of blood T cell repertoires in COVID-19. Method: immunoSEQ multiplex PCR; TCRdb's copy keeps in-frame clones and lacks some. The sample has approximately 250,000 clones, approximately 90% seen once. The material sequenced was peripheral blood. These receptor sequences come from a man aged 30 to 45 who had recovered from COVID-19.

Notes on this clone: At one end the junction does not follow the germline gene, possibly because of a read error. The genes are TRBV12-3 or TRBV12-4 and TRBJ1-2; tentative D call: TRBD1 (6 bases). The CDR3 totals 13 residues. CDR3 region: CASNLGGGEGYTF. The CDR3 nucleotides are TGTGCCAGCAATTTAGGGGGGGGCGAAGGCTACACCTTC.

V gene TRBV5-6 combines with J gene TRBJ1-1, with D tentatively TRBD1 (6 bases). In germline, CDR1 is SGHDT, CDR2 YYEEEE. Trimming took off 3 bases at V and 3 bases at J, with 21 bases between the two ends. The CDR3 covers 17 residues. The CDR3 reads CASSSHRVPLDYTEAFF. The CDR3, as DNA: TGTGCCAGCAGCTCCCACAGGGTGCCGCTTGATTACACTGAAGCTTTCTTT.

This clone was detected only a few times. The rearrangement joins TRBV5-1 to TRBJ2-7; 7 bases map to TRBD1. The germline CDR1 and CDR2 sequences are SGHRS and YFSETQ. This CDR3 is 13 amino acids long. Trimming cost V 4 bases and J 6 bases; bases outside gene matches: 7. The CDR3 loop reads CASSIGQEFEQYF. The CDR3 DNA follows: TGCGCCAGCAGCATCGGACAGGAGTTCGAGCAGTACTTC.

The J gene is TRBJ1-1, the V gene TRBV10-3; weak D call: TRBD1 (6 bases). Germline assignment: CDR1 ENHRY and CDR2 SYGVKD. The germline V and J ends were trimmed by 10 bases and 4 bases, with 10 bases remaining between them. This CDR3 comprises 11 residues. CDR3 nucleotides: TGTGCCACTGCAGGGGTCACTGAAGCTTTCTTT. Translated, it gives CATAGVTEAFF.

The chain links TRBV4-2 to TRBJ2-2, with TRBD2 matching 8 bases. The CDR3 sequence is 15 residues long. Germline V lookup: CDR1 LGHNA, CDR2 YNFKEQ. With 3 bases clipped from V and 4 bases from J, the junction kept 4 bases outside the gene matches. The CDR3 loop is CASSQGLEITGELFF. In DNA, the CDR3 is TGTGCCAGCAGCCAGGGACTAGAGATCACCGGGGAGCTGTTTTTT.

The V and J genes are TRBV27 and TRBJ2-1; perhaps TRBD1 as D (5 bases). This CDR3 is built from 15 residues. The ends were cut back, 6 bases at V and 7 bases at J, with 19 bases in the middle. CDR1 and CDR2 from the germline V gene are MNHEY and SMNVEV (reference sequence). The CDR3: CASRPDRSKGNEQFF. CDR3 nucleotides: TGTGCCAGCAGACCCGACAGATCCAAGGGGAATGAGCAGTTCTTC.

The chain recombines TRBV3-1 (or the pseudogene TRBV3-2) with TRBJ2-7; the match to TRBD1 covers 9 bases. Germline V lookup: CDR1 LGHDT, CDR2 YNNKEL (reference sequence). The CDR3 length is 16 residues. V was pared by 4 bases and J by 2 bases, with 9 bases of the junction left unmatched. The CDR3 sequence: CASSPLQGAIPYEQYF. CDR3 DNA: TGTGCCAGCAGCCCCCTACAGGGGGCTATCCCCTACGAGCAGTACTTC.

This chain links TRBV19 with TRBJ1-3; D ambiguous. The germline V gene encodes CDR1 LNHDA and CDR2 SQIVND (reference sequence). The CDR3 consists of 15 residues. The ends were cut back, 7 bases at V and 0 bases at J, with 13 bases in the middle. CDR3 DNA sequence: TGTGCCAGTACCCCCGGAGAATCCTCTGGAAACACCATATATTTT. Encoded protein: CASTPGESSGNTIYF.

This chain links TRBV18 with TRBJ1-1; 7 nucleotides agree with TRBD1. V trimming: 3 bases; J trimming: 6 bases; junction bases outside the gene matches: 7. Germline CDR1 is KGHSH and CDR2 is LQKENI. This CDR3 comprises 14 residues. CDR3 bases: TGTGCCAGCTCACCCCCACAGGGGACCTCTGAAGCTTTCTTT. Protein: CASSPPQGTSEAFF.

The chain combines TRBV6-6 with TRBJ1-2; TRBD1 might be the D (6 bases). Between the trimmed V and J ends, which lost 5 bases and 0 bases, there was a span of 19 bases. The germline CDR1 and CDR2 sequences are MNHNY and SVGAGI (reference sequence). This CDR3 comprises 17 residues. The CDR3: CASSQTLRGLTNYGYTF. The DNA for the CDR3 is TGTGCCAGCAGTCAAACCCTCAGGGGTCTTACTAACTATGGCTACACCTTC.

This chain uses TRBV7-2 with TRBJ1-2, with 8 bases lining up with TRBD1. Germline assignment: CDR1 SGHTA and CDR2 FQGNSA. This CDR3 region has 15 residues. Trimming removed 5 bases from V and 14 bases from J; junction bases left unmatched: 19. CDR3: CASSPRDRRSLLGTF. DNA of the CDR3: TGTGCCAGCAGCCCCCGGGACAGGAGATCTTTATTGGGTACCTTC.

The V gene is TRBV6-2 or TRBV6-3, the J gene TRBJ1-2, with a possible D match to TRBD1 (5 bases). The CDR3 has 15 residues. Germline CDR1 is MNHEY and CDR2 is SVGEGT. The ends were cut back, 4 bases at V and 5 bases at J, with 17 bases in the middle. CDR3 sequence reads: CASSSGPIKGYGYTF. In nucleotides, the CDR3 is TGTGCCAGCAGTTCCGGTCCTATCAAGGGGTATGGCTACACCTTC.

The chain links TRBV30 to TRBJ2-7; D perhaps matches TRBD1 (6 bases). In germline, CDR1 is GTSNPN, CDR2 SVGIG (reference sequence). V lost 4 bases to trimming and J lost 6 bases, with 10 bases between them. The CDR3 extends over 11 amino acids. The CDR3 region is CAWTGVSEQYF. DNA of the CDR3: TGTGCCTGGACAGGGGTCAGCGAGCAGTACTTC.

This clone was counted a few times. This chain joins TRBV7-9 and TRBJ2-1; TRBD2 agrees at 11 bases. This CDR3 is built from 17 residues. Unmatched junction bases numbered 13, after V lost 5 bases and J lost 7 bases. Germline assignment: CDR1 SEHNR and CDR2 FQNEAQ (reference sequence). The CDR3, as DNA: TGTGCCAGCAGCGATTCTCCCGGGACTAGCGGAGGTAATGAGCAGTTCTTC. It is translated as CASSDSPGTSGGNEQFF.

The rearrangement joins TRBV29-1 to TRBJ2-7; 7 nucleotides match TRBD2. The V gene end was trimmed by 0 bases and the J gene end by 1 base; junction bases not matched to a gene: 9. Germline CDR1 is SQVTM and CDR2 is ANQGSEA. This CDR3 region has 16 residues. The CDR3 here is CSVEDQERGLSYEQYF. The CDR3 region has the DNA TGCAGCGTTGAAGATCAGGAGCGGGGTCTGTCCTACGAGCAGTACTTC.

The chain has TRBV6-5 and TRBJ1-2, with 7 bases matching TRBD1. The J segment lost 8 bases and the V segment lost 4 bases, leaving 1 base of the junction unmatched. CDR1 and CDR2 from the germline V gene are MNHEY and SVGAGI. The CDR3 sequence is 11 residues long. Here the CDR3 reads CASSSQGGYTF. For the CDR3, the DNA is TGTGCCAGCAGTTCACAGGGGGGCTACACCTTC.

The chain recombines TRBV5-1 with TRBJ1-6, with a weak D call TRBD1 (5 bases). Trimming pared 4 bases from V and 8 bases from J, leaving 13 bases between. The germline V gene encodes CDR1 SGHRS and CDR2 YFSETQ. The CDR3 has 14 amino acids. CDR3 in DNA: TGCGCCAGCAGCCCCCAGGGAACCCATTCACCCCTCCACTTT. This sequence encodes CASSPQGTHSPLHF.

The chain has TRBV9 and TRBJ2-7; 8 bases match TRBD2. V was clipped by 4 bases and J by 7 bases; unmatched bases: 13. This CDR3 spans 15 amino acids. The germline V gene has CDR1 SGDLS and CDR2 YYNGEE. CDR3 sequence (DNA): TGTGCCAGCAGCCCCCAAGCGGGGGCCTCATGGGAGCAGTACTTC. It is translated as CASSPQAGASWEQYF.

The chain links TRBV10-3 to TRBJ2-5; 10 bases are shared with TRBD1. The CDR3 has 17 amino acids. Germline V gene lookup returns CDR1 ENHRY and CDR2 SYGVKD. The V and J ends lost 6 bases and 3 bases, in that order; junction bases with no gene match: 13. The chain's CDR3 is CAIRPGQGFGSEETQYF. CDR3 bases: TGTGCCATCAGGCCGGGACAGGGGTTTGGGTCCGAAGAGACCCAGTACTTC.

V is TRBV18 and J is TRBJ1-4; 8 positions agree with TRBD1. The germline V gene encodes CDR1 KGHSH and CDR2 LQKENI. CDR3 length: 15 amino acids. Trimming cost V 3 bases and J 5 bases; bases outside gene matches: 5. The CDR3 here is CASSPWDRPNEKLFF. The CDR3 DNA is TGTGCCAGCTCACCCTGGGACAGGCCGAATGAAAAACTGTTTTTT. Variable domain in full (rest from reference TRBV18 and TRBJ1-4): NAGVMQNPRHLVRRRGQEARLRCSPMKGHSHVYWYRQLPEEGLKFMVYLQKENIIDESGMPKERFSAEFPKEGPSILRIQQVVRGDSAAYFCASSPWDRPNEKLFFGSGTQLSVL.

Regarding this clone: At one of its ends the junction is not consistent with the germline gene, which may arise from a read error. The chain couples TRBV19 to TRBJ2-1; 8 bases map to TRBD2. CDR3 length: 17 residues. CDR1 and CDR2 (germline): LNHDA, SQIVND (reference sequence). Here the CDR3 DNA reads TGTGCCAGTAGTGTAGATTCCGGGACTAGTCTCTACAATGAGCAGTTCTTC. Its translation is CASSVDSGTSLYNEQFF.

The V and J genes are TRBV25-1 and TRBJ2-3; 7 nucleotides align to TRBD1. V lost 3 bases to trimming and J lost 1 base; unmatched junction nucleotides: 4. Germline CDR1 is MGHDK and CDR2 is SYGVNS. This CDR3 has 15 amino acids. The CDR3 DNA reads TGTGCCAGCAGTGAGACAGGGTACCGCACAGATACGCAGTATTTT. This encodes CASSETGYRTDTQYF.

The chain has TRBV4-1 and TRBJ2-6; 7 bases are shared with TRBD2. There are 18 residues in the CDR3. The ends lost 4 bases at V and 2 bases at J; junction bases unmatched: 11. CDR1 MGHRA and CDR2 YSYEKL come from the germline V gene. The CDR3 sequence is CASSPTGGLGPGANVLTF. The DNA of the CDR3 is TGCGCCAGCAGCCCCACGGGGGGTTTGGGGCCTGGGGCCAACGTCCTGACTTTC.

This chain joins TRBV15 and TRBJ1-4; D remains ambiguous. The germline V and J ends were trimmed by 1 base and 1 base, with 13 bases remaining between them. Looked up from germline, CDR1 is LNHNV and CDR2 is YYDKDF (reference sequence). The CDR3 loop spans 17 amino acids. In DNA, the CDR3 is TGTGCCACCAGCAGAGCATTCATTTACAAAACTAATGAAAAACTGTTTTTT. Amino acids: CATSRAFIYKTNEKLFF.

This clone appeared once. The chain links TRBV5-6 to TRBJ2-2; TRBD1 aligns across 9 bases. The germline V gene encodes CDR1 SGHDT and CDR2 YYEEEE. V dropped 0 bases and J dropped 6; count of bases not matched to a gene: 0. This CDR3 contains 14 residues. DNA of the CDR3: TGTGCCAGCAGCTTGGGACAGGGGGCCGGGGAGCTGTTTTTT. Residues: CASSLGQGAGELFF.

This chain links TRBV19 with TRBJ1-3; 7 bases align to TRBD1. This CDR3 spans 14 amino acids. The ends lost 5 bases at V and 4 bases at J; junction bases unmatched: 5. Germline loops: CDR1 LNHDA, CDR2 SQIVND (reference sequence). The CDR3 DNA follows: TGTGCCAGTAGTCTCGACAGGGTCGGAAACACCATATATTTT. Translating it yields CASSLDRVGNTIYF. The full variable domain, in which reference TRBV19 and TRBJ1-3 provide the parts outside the CDR3, is DGGITQSPKYLFRKEGQNVTLSCEQNLNHDAMYWYRQDPGQGLRLIYYSQIVNDFQKGDIAEGYSVSREKKESFPLTVTSAQKNPTAFYLCASSLDRVGNTIYFGEGSWLTVV.

This clone was counted once. V gene TRBV5-4 combines with J gene TRBJ2-7; D unresolved. CDR3 length equals 13 residues. V was clipped by 6 bases and J by 5 bases, with 15 bases between them. Per germline, CDR1 SGHNT and CDR2 YYREEE (reference sequence). CDR3 sequence (DNA): TGTGCCAGCAAACGGGTTTCCGGCGACGAGCAGTACTTC. Its translation: CASKRVSGDEQYF.